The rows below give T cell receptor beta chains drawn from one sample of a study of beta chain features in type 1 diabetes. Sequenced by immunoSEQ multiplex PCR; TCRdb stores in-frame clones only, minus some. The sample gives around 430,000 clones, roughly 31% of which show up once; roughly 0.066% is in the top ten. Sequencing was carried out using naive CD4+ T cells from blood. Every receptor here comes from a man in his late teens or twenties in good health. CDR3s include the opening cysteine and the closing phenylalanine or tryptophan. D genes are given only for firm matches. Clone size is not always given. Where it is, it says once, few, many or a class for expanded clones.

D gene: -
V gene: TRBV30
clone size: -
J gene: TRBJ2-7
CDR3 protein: CAWSKFYEQYF
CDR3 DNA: TGTGCCTGGTCCAAGTTCTACGAGCAGTACTTC

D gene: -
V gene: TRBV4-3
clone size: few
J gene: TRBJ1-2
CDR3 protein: CASSQDRASWGYTF
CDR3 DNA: TGCGCCAGCAGCCAAGATCGCGCCTCCTGGGGCTACACCTTC

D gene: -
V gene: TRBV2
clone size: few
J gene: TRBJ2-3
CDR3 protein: CASSLLVRTDTQYF
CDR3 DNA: TGTGCCAGCAGTCTACTAGTGAGGACAGATACGCAGTATTTT

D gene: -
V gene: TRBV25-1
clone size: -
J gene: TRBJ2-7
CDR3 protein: CASSVGGGLYEQYF
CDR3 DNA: TGTGCCAGCAGTGTTGGAGGGGGCCTATACGAGCAGTACTTC

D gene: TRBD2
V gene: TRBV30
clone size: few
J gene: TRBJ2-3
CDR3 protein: CATRVAGHSTDTQYF
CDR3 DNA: TGTGCCACTCGCGTAGCGGGCCATAGCACAGATACGCAGTATTTT

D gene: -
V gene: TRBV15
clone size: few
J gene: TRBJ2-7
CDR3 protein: CATSRDPSYEQYF
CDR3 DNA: TGTGCCACCAGCAGGGACCCGTCCTACGAGCAGTACTTC

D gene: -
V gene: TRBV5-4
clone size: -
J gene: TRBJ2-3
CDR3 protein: CASSTRATDTQYF
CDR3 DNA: TGTGCCAGCAGCACCCGGGCCACAGATACGCAGTATTTT

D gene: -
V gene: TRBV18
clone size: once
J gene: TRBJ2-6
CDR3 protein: CASSPDRGSGANVLTF
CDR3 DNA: TGTGCCAGCTCACCAGATCGGGGCTCTGGGGCCAACGTCCTGACTTTC

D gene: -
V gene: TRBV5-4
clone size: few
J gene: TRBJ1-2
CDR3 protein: CASSPPGGAGGYTF
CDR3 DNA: TGTGCCAGCAGCCCTCCCGGGGGGGCTGGTGGCTACACCTTC

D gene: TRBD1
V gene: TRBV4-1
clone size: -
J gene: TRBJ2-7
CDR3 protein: CASSQDRAGQYF
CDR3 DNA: TGCGCCAGCAGCCAGGACAGGGCCGGGCAGTACTTC

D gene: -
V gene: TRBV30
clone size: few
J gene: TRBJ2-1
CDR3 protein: CAWTSSWGNEQFF
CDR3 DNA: TGTGCCTGGACTAGTTCATGGGGCAATGAGCAGTTCTTC

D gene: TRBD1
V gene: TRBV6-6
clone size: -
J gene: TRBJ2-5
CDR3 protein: CASGRDRGRGETQYF
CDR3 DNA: TGTGCCAGCGGCCGGGACAGGGGACGGGGAGAGACCCAGTACTTC

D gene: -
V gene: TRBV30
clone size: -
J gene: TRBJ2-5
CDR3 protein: CAWSVPLVTTWGETQYF
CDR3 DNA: TGTGCCTGGAGTGTACCTCTTGTGACTACCTGGGGGGAGACCCAGTACTTC

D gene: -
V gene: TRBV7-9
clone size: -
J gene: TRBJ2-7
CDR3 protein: CASSPAEGPDEQYF
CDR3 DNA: TGTGCCAGCAGCCCCGCCGAAGGGCCTGACGAGCAGTACTTC

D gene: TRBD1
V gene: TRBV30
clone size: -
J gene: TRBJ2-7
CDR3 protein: CAWRPLTGPGYEQYF
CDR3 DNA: TGTGCCTGGAGGCCCCTGACAGGGCCCGGCTACGAGCAGTACTTC

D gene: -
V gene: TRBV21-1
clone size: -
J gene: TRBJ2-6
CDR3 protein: CASPRPSSGANVLTF
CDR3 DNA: TGTGCCAGCCCGAGACCCAGCTCTGGGGCCAACGTCCTGACTTTC

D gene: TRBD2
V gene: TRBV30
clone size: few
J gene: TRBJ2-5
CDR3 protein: CAWSPPGGIGQYF
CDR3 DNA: TGTGCCTGGAGTCCCCCCGGGGGGATTGGCCAGTACTTC

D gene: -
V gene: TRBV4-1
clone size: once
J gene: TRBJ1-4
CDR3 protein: CASSQGAGIDVANEKLFF
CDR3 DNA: TGCGCCAGCAGCCAAGGAGCAGGGATCGATGTGGCTAATGAAAAACTGTTTTTT

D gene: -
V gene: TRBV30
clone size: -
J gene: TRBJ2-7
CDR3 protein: CAWSRAGYEQYF
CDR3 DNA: TGTGCCTGGAGTCGCGCAGGCTACGAGCAGTACTTC

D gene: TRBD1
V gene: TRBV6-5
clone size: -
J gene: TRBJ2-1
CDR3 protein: CASSRDSYNEQFF
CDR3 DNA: TGTGCCAGCAGCCGGGACAGTTACAATGAGCAGTTCTTC

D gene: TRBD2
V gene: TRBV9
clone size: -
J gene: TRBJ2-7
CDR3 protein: CASSTREYSYEQYF
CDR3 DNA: TGTGCCAGCTCCACGCGGGAGTACTCCTACGAGCAGTACTTC

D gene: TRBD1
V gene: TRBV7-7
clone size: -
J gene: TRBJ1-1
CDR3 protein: CASSQGQGTEAFF
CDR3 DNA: TGTGCCAGCAGCCAGGGACAGGGCACTGAAGCTTTCTTT

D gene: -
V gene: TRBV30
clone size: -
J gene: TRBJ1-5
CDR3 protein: CAWSEGGAFQPQHF
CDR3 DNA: TGTGCCTGGAGTGAAGGGGGGGCATTTCAGCCCCAGCATTTT

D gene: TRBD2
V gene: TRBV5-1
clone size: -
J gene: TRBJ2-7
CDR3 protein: CASSPDSGRVTYEQYF
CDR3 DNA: TGCGCCAGCAGCCCTGATAGCGGGAGGGTCACCTACGAGCAGTACTTC

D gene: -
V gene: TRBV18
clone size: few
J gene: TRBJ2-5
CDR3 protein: CASSPLDTQETQYF
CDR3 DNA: TGTGCCAGCTCACCGCTGGACACCCAAGAGACCCAGTACTTC

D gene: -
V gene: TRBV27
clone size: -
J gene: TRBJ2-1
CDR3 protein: CASRRSSRDEQFF
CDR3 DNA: TGTGCCAGCCGGAGGTCTAGCAGGGATGAGCAGTTCTTC

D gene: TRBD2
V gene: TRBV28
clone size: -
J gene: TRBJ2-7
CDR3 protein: CASSFAPSGRDEQYF
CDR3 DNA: TGTGCCAGCAGTTTTGCTCCTAGCGGGAGAGACGAGCAGTACTTC

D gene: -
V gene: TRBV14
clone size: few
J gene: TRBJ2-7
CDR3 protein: CASSQLFAYEQYF
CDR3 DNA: TGTGCCAGCAGCCAGCTGTTTGCCTACGAGCAGTACTTC

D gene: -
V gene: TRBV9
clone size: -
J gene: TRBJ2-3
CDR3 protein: CASSVRGTTDTQYF
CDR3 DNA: TGTGCCAGCAGCGTAAGGGGAACCACAGATACGCAGTATTTT

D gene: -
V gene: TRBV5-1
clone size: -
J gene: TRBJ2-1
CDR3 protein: CASSDALSAYNEQFF
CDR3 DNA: TGCGCCAGCAGCGACGCCTTGAGTGCCTACAATGAGCAGTTCTTC

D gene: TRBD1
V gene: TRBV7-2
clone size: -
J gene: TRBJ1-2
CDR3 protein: CASSLGDRTNYGYTF
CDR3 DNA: TGTGCCAGCAGCTTAGGGGACAGAACTAACTATGGCTACACCTTC

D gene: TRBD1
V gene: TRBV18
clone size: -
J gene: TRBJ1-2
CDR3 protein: CASSPDREYGYTF
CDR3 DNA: TGTGCCAGCTCACCGGACAGGGAATATGGCTACACCTTC

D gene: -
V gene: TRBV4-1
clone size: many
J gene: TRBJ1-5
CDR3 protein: CASSQEEADNQPQHF
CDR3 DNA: TGCGCCAGCAGCCAAGAAGAGGCAGACAATCAGCCCCAGCATTTT

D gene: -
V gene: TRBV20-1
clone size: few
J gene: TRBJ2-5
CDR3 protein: CSASPRETQYF
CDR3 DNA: TGCAGTGCTAGCCCTAGGGAGACCCAGTACTTC

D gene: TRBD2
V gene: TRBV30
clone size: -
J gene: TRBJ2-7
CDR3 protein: CAWSGIAGDEQYF
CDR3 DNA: TGTGCCTGGAGTGGAATAGCGGGGGATGAGCAGTACTTC

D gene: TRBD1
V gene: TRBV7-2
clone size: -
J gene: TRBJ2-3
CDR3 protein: CASSSRGLGTDTQYF
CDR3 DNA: TGTGCCAGCAGCTCCAGGGGGCTCGGCACAGATACGCAGTATTTT

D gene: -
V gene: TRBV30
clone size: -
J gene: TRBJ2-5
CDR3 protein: CAWSVPAAQETQYF
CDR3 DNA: TGTGCCTGGAGTGTCCCGGCAGCCCAAGAGACCCAGTACTTC

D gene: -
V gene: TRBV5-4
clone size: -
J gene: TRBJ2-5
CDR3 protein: CASSKGGQGGWEQYF
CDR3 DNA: TGTGCCAGCAGCAAAGGCGGACAGGGAGGGTGGGAGCAGTACTTC